This T cell receptor (beta chain) was retrieved from a study of T cell repertoires in cytomegalovirus infection. Study summary: In public TCR beta signatures, there were indications of both CMV infection and matching HLA type. Study findings and constraints: CMV carriers with the relevant HLA were identified by cumulative public TCR beta family frequency.

TCRdb reprocessed the reads via MiXCR and lists one record per CDR3 protein. The top ten hold approximately 4.7% of the sample, which has 300,000 to 400,000 distinct CDR3 sequences, roughly 9.5% seen once. V trimming: 4 bases; J trimming: 5 bases; junction bases outside the gene matches: 1. The CDR3 sequence is 12 residues long. As regards this clonotype: Its target is not known.

This receptor was taken from a human donor in good health (CMV status not recorded). Some clones in this sample may be carry-over from other donors' samples. This rearrangement joins TRBV12-3 or TRBV12-4 to TRBJ2-5; 7 bases map to TRBD1. Sequenced: PBMCs. Here the CDR3 reads CASSWDSETQYF. In DNA form, the CDR3 reads TGTGCCAGCAGTTGGGACAGCGAGACCCAGTACTTC.